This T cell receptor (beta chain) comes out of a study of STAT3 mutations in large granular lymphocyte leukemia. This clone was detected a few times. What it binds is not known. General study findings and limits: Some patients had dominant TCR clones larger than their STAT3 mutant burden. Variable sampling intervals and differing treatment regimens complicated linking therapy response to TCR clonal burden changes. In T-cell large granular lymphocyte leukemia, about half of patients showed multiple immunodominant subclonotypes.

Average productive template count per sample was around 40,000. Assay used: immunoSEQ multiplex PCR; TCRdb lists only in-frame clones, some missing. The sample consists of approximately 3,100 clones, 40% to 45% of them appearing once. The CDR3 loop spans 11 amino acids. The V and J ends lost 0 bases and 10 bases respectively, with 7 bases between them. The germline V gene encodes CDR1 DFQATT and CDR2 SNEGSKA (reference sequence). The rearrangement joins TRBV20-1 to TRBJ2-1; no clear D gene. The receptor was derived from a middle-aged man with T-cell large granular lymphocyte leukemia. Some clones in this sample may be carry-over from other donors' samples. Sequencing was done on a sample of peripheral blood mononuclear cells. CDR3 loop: CSARDLGEQFF. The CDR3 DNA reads TGCAGTGCTAGAGATCTCGGGGAGCAGTTCTTC.